A single sample gave rise to the 29 T cell receptor beta chains below, sequenced in a study of blood T cell repertoires in COVID-19. TCRdb's copy holds only in-frame clones and misses some; the assay was immunoSEQ multiplex PCR. The table lists roughly 500,000 clones, less than 90% of them singletons, with approximately 8% in the top ten. Sequenced: PBMCs or T cells enriched from blood (not recorded which). Source of these receptors: a woman aged 55-69 years who had recovered from COVID-19.

V and J are TRBV19 and TRBJ1-1; weak D call: TRBD1 (6 bases). Between the trimmed V and J ends, which lost 10 bases and 5 bases, there was a span of 14 bases. In germline, CDR1 is LNHDA, CDR2 SQIVND (reference sequence). This CDR3 has 12 amino acids. The CDR3 coding sequence is TGTGCCACCACAGGGAGAACTACTGAAGCTTTCTTT. The encoded protein is CATTGRTTEAFF.

V usage is TRBV2 and J usage is TRBJ1-6; no clear D. This CDR3 spans 14 amino acids. Between the trimmed V and J ends, which lost 4 bases and 9 bases, there was a span of 13 bases. The germline V gene has CDR1 SNHLY and CDR2 FYNNEI. The CDR3 nucleotides are TGTGCCAGCAGTGCCGACGGGTCCCTTTCACCCCTCCACTTT. Translation: CASSADGSLSPLHF.

CDR3 region: CATALAESYEQYV. DNA for the CDR3: TGTGCCACCGCTCTAGCAGAGAGCTACGAGCAGTACGTC. The chain combines TRBV15 with TRBJ2-7; D is perhaps TRBD2 (5 bases). The germline CDR1 and CDR2 sequences are LNHNV and YYDKDF (reference sequence). The CDR3 length is 13 residues. V dropped 8 bases and J dropped 3 bases, with 14 bases sitting between them.

CDR3 nucleotide sequence: TGTGCCAGCACCCGACAGGGGAACTATGGCTACACCTTC. Translation: CASTRQGNYGYTF. The chain has TRBV3-1 (or the pseudogene TRBV3-2) and TRBJ1-2; 8 positions match TRBD1. V trimming: 7 bases; J trimming: 2 bases; junction bases outside the gene matches: 3. From germline, CDR1 is LGHDT and CDR2 YNNKEL (reference sequence). The CDR3 covers 13 residues.

This sequence joins TRBV7-9 and TRBJ1-1; D may be TRBD1 (5 bases). Between the trimmed V and J ends, which lost 4 bases and 4 bases, there was a span of 19 bases. Germline V lookup: CDR1 SEHNR, CDR2 FQNEAQ (reference sequence). This CDR3 is 16 amino acids long. In nucleotides, the CDR3 is TGTGCCAGCAGCTATGGAGGGGCCCCTGAGGGCACTGAAGCTTTCTTT. It is translated as CASSYGGAPEGTEAFF.

The V and J genes are TRBV18 and TRBJ1-6; perhaps TRBD1 as D (5 bases). Germline values: CDR1 KGHSH, CDR2 LQKENI. The germline V and J ends were trimmed by 1 base and 4 bases, with 8 bases remaining between them. The CDR3 spans 15 residues. The CDR3 spells CASSPQGWYNSPLHF. The CDR3 DNA reads as TGTGCCAGCTCACCACAGGGGTGGTATAATTCACCCCTCCACTTT.

J is TRBJ1-2 and V is TRBV11-3; D ambiguous. V shed 5 bases and J shed 4 bases, with 11 bases lying between them. Per the germline V gene, CDR1 is SGHNT and CDR2 is YENEEA. The CDR3 contains 13 residues. CDR3 sequence (DNA): TGTGCCAGCAGCCAAACATCTTCCTATGGCTACACCTTC. Residues: CASSQTSSYGYTF.

This chain links TRBV11-3 with TRBJ2-3; 11 bases are shared with TRBD2. J gave up 5 bases and V 8 bases, and 6 bases lay outside the gene matches. CDR3 length: 14 amino acids. Germline-derived CDR1 and CDR2 are SGHNT and YENEEA. The CDR3 is CASRTSGGGDTQYF. The CDR3 DNA is TGTGCCAGCCGTACTAGCGGGGGCGGAGATACGCAGTATTTT.

This chain uses TRBV19 with TRBJ2-5, with 7 bases aligning to TRBD2. The CDR3 has 14 residues. Germline loops: CDR1 LNHDA, CDR2 SQIVND (reference sequence). Trimming removed 4 bases from V and 3 bases from J; junction bases left unmatched: 5. The CDR3 coding sequence is TGTGCCAGTAGTAGAGCGGGGTATGAAGAGACCCAGTACTTC. The encoded protein is CASSRAGYEETQYF.

CDR3 sequence reads: CASSIDRASSPLHF. The CDR3, as DNA: TGTGCCAGTAGTATCGACAGGGCTAGCTCACCCCTCCACTTT. The gene calls are TRBV19 and TRBJ1-6, with 7 positions matching TRBD1. This CDR3 has 14 amino acids. The germline V gene encodes CDR1 LNHDA and CDR2 SQIVND (reference sequence). The J segment lost 10 bases and the V segment lost 3 bases, leaving 6 bases of the junction unmatched.

The chain uses TRBV3-1 (or the pseudogene TRBV3-2) and TRBJ1-4, with TRBD1 identical over 9 bases. With 0 bases clipped from V and 6 bases from J, the junction kept 2 bases outside the gene matches. The CDR3 sequence is 15 residues long. From germline, CDR1 is LGHDT and CDR2 YNNKEL (reference sequence). The CDR3 sequence is CASSQDGTGYEKLFF. The CDR3 DNA is TGTGCCAGCAGCCAAGATGGGACAGGGTATGAAAAACTGTTTTTT.

The chain joins TRBV19 to TRBJ1-5, with 9 bases lining up with TRBD1. The germline V gene has CDR1 LNHDA and CDR2 SQIVND (reference sequence). With V trimmed by 5 bases and J by 7 bases, 6 bases remained unmatched. The CDR3 loop spans 14 amino acids. This CDR3 is CASSLGTGNQPQHF. In DNA form, the CDR3 reads TGTGCCAGTAGTCTTGGGACAGGGAACCAGCCCCAGCATTTT. The variable domain in full, completed from reference TRBV19 and TRBJ1-5, reads DGGITQSPKYLFRKEGQNVTLSCEQNLNHDAMYWYRQDPGQGLRLIYYSQIVNDFQKGDIAEGYSVSREKKESFPLTVTSAQKNPTAFYLCASSLGTGNQPQHFGDGTRLSIL.

V and J are TRBV5-5 and TRBJ2-7; D is perhaps TRBD2 (5 bases). V shed 0 bases and J shed 2 bases, with 9 bases lying between them. This CDR3 has 14 residues. CDR1 SGHKS and CDR2 YYEKEE come from the germline V gene (reference sequence). CDR3 loop: CASSLGSGTYEQYF. CDR3 sequence (DNA): TGTGCCAGCAGCTTGGGGTCCGGGACCTACGAGCAGTACTTC.

This chain connects TRBV4-1 to TRBJ1-2; D may be TRBD1 (6 bases). CDR1 and CDR2 (germline): MGHRA, YSYEKL. The V end lost 4 bases, the J end lost 1 base, and 10 bases lay between the germline ends. The CDR3 extends over 14 amino acids. CDR3 nucleotides: TGCGCCAGCAGCCTCGCCAGGGGTAACTATGGCTACACCTTC. Protein: CASSLARGNYGYTF.

This clone is a singleton in its sample. V and J are TRBV6-5 and TRBJ2-2; no firm D call. CDR1 MNHEY and CDR2 SVGAGI come from the germline V gene. The CDR3 has 14 amino acids. Deletions cut 7 bases from V and 1 base from J, with 10 bases between. CDR3 sequence (DNA): TGTGCCAGCACGAGACTCCAGAACACCGGGGAGCTGTTTTTT. This translates into CASTRLQNTGELFF.

The CDR3 DNA follows: TGTGCCACCAGTGGCCGGGGTTCTAACTATGGCTACACCTTC. This encodes CATSGRGSNYGYTF. This chain connects TRBV24-1 to TRBJ1-2; D gene unclear. V lost 5 bases and J 0 bases, leaving 9 bases between the germline ends. This CDR3 region has 14 residues. The germline V gene encodes CDR1 KGHDR and CDR2 SFDVKD.

The chain links TRBV19 to TRBJ1-3; D gene unclear. Germline V gene data show CDR1 as LNHDA and CDR2 as SQIVND (reference sequence). The CDR3 spans 14 residues. V was trimmed by 7 bases and J by 1 base, leaving 11 bases between them. CDR3 in amino acids: CASNHGESGNTIYF. In DNA form, the CDR3 reads TGTGCCAGTAACCACGGGGAGTCTGGAAACACCATATATTTT.

The chain links TRBV7-6 to TRBJ2-3, with 7 positions matching TRBD1. Trimming at V came to 2 bases and at J to 9 bases, leaving 11 bases not matched to a gene. Germline lookup yields CDR1 SGHVS and CDR2 FNYEAQ. This CDR3 is built from 15 residues. This CDR3 reads CASSLPVGQEGTQYF. The CDR3 coding sequence is TGTGCCAGCAGCTTACCCGTAGGACAGGAAGGGACGCAGTATTTT.

The chain is built from TRBV19 and TRBJ2-2; D may be TRBD2 (5 bases). Between the trimmed V and J ends, which lost 3 bases and 7 bases, there was a span of 6 bases. Germline V gene lookup returns CDR1 LNHDA and CDR2 SQIVND (reference sequence). CDR3 length: 12 residues. The CDR3 sequence is CASSIRDGELFF. CDR3 nucleotide sequence: TGTGCCAGTAGTATTCGGGACGGGGAGCTGTTTTTT.

CDR3 in DNA: TGTGCCAGCAGCTCGGACAGGGGGCCTTCACCCCTCCACTTT. Translated: CASSSDRGPSPLHF. This chain joins TRBV5-4 and TRBJ1-6, with TRBD1 identical over 11 bases. The germline V gene encodes CDR1 SGHNT and CDR2 YYREEE (reference sequence). The V segment lost 3 bases and the J segment 9 bases; nucleotides outside the gene matches: 2. The CDR3 has 14 residues.

The chain is built from TRBV12-3 or TRBV12-4 and TRBJ1-1, with no clear D. The CDR3 spans 13 residues. The V end lost 6 bases, the J end lost 3 bases, and 11 bases lay between the germline ends. The CDR3 sequence: CASRVSGYTEAFF. DNA for the CDR3: TGTGCCAGCAGGGTTAGCGGGTACACTGAAGCTTTCTTT.

V usage is TRBV5-4 and J usage is TRBJ2-7, with 12 bases identical to TRBD1. The CDR3 runs to 14 residues. V was pared by 3 bases and J by 7 bases, with 5 bases of the junction left unmatched. Germline V gene lookup returns CDR1 SGHNT and CDR2 YYREEE (reference sequence). CDR3 sequence (DNA): TGTGCCAGCAGCTCGGGACAGGGGGCGCGGGAGCAGTACGTC. This encodes CASSSGQGAREQYV.

This chain connects TRBV5-5 to TRBJ2-2; D is unclear. Germline-derived CDR1 and CDR2 are SGHKS and YYEKEE (reference sequence). The CDR3 is made up of 13 amino acids. The germline V and J ends were trimmed by 0 bases and 2 bases, with 2 bases remaining between them. As DNA, the CDR3 is TGTGCCAGCAGCTTGGCTAACACCGGGGAGCTGTTTTTT. This encodes CASSLANTGELFF.

To note about this clone: This sample also contains other DNA sequences that code for the same CDR3. The rearrangement links TRBV5-1 to TRBJ1-1, with a weak D call TRBD1 (6 bases). V was pared by 4 bases and J by 5 bases, with 12 bases between. CDR3 length equals 13 residues. The germline gives CDR1 SGHRS, CDR2 YFSETQ. In nucleotides, the CDR3 is TGCGCCAGCAGCCTCCAGGGGAGTACTGAAGCTTTCTTT. Its protein is CASSLQGSTEAFF.

V usage is TRBV4-1 and J usage is TRBJ1-2, with D possibly being TRBD1 (5 bases). The CDR3 sequence is 17 residues long. Trimming took 2 bases from V and 4 from J, leaving 20 bases between them. Germline CDR1 reads MGHRA; CDR2 reads YSYEKL. This CDR3 is CASSQPSERGYPYGYTF. The CDR3 DNA sequence: TGCGCCAGCAGCCAACCCTCCGAGCGGGGGTACCCCTATGGCTACACCTTC.

V is TRBV23-1 and J is TRBJ2-5; TRBD1 aligns across 7 bases. TRBV23-1 is an ORF; its function is uncertain. V shed 7 bases and J 5 bases; nucleotides not matched to a gene: 22. The CDR3 spans 18 residues. In DNA form, the CDR3 reads TGCGCCAGCATTTCTTCGACTCAGGGGGTCCTCCCTCCTGAGACCCAGTACTTC. Its protein is CASISSTQGVLPPETQYF.

The V gene is TRBV5-1, the J gene TRBJ1-1; perhaps TRBD1 as D (5 bases). This CDR3 comprises 16 residues. The V end was cut by 4 bases, the J end by 0 bases, with 16 bases between. Germline V lookup: CDR1 SGHRS, CDR2 YFSETQ. This chain's CDR3 is CASSPILRQMNTEAFF. Here the CDR3 DNA reads TGCGCCAGCAGCCCGATACTACGACAGATGAACACTGAAGCTTTCTTT.

J is TRBJ2-6 and V is TRBV7-8, with 8 bases identical to TRBD1. The junction had 4 bases not matched to a gene; V was cut back by 5 bases and J by 4 bases. The CDR3 has 15 residues. Germline assignment: CDR1 SGHVS and CDR2 FQNEAQ. For the CDR3, the DNA is TGTGCCAGCAGCCAGACAGGGGACGGGGCCAACGTCCTGACTTTC. Its protein is CASSQTGDGANVLTF.

The chain joins TRBV5-6 to TRBJ1-6; D is possibly TRBD1 (6 bases). Trimming removed 4 bases from V and 8 bases from J, with 13 bases in between. The CDR3 is 14 residues long. Germline V CDR1 and CDR2: SGHDT, YYEEEE. DNA for the CDR3: TGTGCCAGCAGCCCGGACCAGGGGTATTCACCCCTCCACTTT. It codes for CASSPDQGYSPLHF.